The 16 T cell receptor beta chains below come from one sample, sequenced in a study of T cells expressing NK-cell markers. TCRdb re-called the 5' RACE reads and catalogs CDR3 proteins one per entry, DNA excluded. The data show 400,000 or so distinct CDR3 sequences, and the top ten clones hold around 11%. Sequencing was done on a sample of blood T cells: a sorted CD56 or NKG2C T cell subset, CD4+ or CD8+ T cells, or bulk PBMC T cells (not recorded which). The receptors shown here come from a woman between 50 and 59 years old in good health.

The CDR3 loop reads CASSLVLRRGGKPYNEQFF. V and J are TRBV7-8 and TRBJ2-1; the TCRdb D gene call, TRBD2, has no DNA to confirm it. The CDR3 sequence is 19 residues long. The germline V gene encodes CDR1 SGHVS and CDR2 FQNEAQ.

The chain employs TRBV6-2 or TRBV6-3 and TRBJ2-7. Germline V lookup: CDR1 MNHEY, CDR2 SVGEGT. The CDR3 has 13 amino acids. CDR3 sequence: CASSYTISYEQYF.

This CDR3 reads CSARQAGDTQYF. The J gene is TRBJ2-3, the V gene TRBV20-1; TCRdb returns TRBD2, unconfirmable since there is no DNA. The CDR3 loop spans 12 amino acids. Germline V gene lookup returns CDR1 DFQATT and CDR2 SNEGSKA (reference sequence).

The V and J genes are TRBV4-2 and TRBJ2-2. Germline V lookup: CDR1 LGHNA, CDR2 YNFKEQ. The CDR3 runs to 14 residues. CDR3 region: CASSQVEITGELFF.

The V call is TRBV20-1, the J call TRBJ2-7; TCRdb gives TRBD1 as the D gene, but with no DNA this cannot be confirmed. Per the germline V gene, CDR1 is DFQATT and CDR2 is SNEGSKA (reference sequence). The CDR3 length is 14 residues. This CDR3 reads CSARHGQGTGEQYF.

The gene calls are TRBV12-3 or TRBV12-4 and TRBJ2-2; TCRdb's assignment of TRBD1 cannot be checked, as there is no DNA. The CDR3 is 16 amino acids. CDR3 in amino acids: CASIDIGGLNTGELFF.

The CDR3 sequence: CASSPGLAGGPSGELFF. The V call is TRBV5-1, the J call TRBJ2-2; TCRdb gives TRBD2 as the D gene, but with no DNA this cannot be confirmed. This CDR3 is 17 amino acids long. Germline CDR1 SGHRS, CDR2 YFSETQ.

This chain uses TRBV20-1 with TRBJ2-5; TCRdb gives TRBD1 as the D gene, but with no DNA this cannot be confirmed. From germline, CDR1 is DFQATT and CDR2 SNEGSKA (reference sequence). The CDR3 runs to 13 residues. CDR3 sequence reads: CSAGPGAEETQYF.

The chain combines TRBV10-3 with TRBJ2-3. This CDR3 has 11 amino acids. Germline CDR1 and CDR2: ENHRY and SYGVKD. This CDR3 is CATEATDTQYF.

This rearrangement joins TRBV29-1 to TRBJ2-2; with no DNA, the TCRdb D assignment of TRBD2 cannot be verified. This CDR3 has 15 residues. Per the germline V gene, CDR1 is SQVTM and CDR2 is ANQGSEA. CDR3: CSVGTSGSYTGELFF.

CDR3 region: CASSYTSAINEQFF. The rearrangement links TRBV27 to TRBJ2-1; TCRdb's D call of TRBD2 is untestable without DNA. The CDR3 consists of 14 residues. Germline assignment: CDR1 MNHEY and CDR2 SMNVEV (reference sequence).

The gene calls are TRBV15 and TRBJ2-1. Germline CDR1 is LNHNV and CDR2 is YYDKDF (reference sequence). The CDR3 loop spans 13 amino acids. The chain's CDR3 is CATSARSYNEQFF.

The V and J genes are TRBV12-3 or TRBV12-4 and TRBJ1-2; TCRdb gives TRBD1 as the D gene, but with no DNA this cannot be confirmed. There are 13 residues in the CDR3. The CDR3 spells CASTKTGIGGYTF.

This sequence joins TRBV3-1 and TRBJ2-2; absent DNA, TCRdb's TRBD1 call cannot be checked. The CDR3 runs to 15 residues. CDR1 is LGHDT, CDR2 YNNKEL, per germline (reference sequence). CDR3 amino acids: CASSRGGAHTGELFF.

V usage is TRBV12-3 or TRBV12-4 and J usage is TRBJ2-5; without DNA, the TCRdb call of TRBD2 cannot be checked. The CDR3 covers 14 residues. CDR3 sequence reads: CASSPRASQETQYF.

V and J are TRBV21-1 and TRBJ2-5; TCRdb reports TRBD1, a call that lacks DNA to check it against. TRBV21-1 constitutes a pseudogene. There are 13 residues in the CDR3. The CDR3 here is CASRRTGRETQYF.